Detailed here is one TCR beta chain. CDR3 length: 13 residues. Deletions cut 3 bases from V and 0 bases from J, with 6 bases between. The germline V gene has CDR1 LNHDA and CDR2 SQIVND (reference sequence). The data derive from a study of shared clonotypes between healthy human individuals. The method was immunoSEQ multiplex PCR; TCRdb's version includes in-frame clones alone and lacks a portion of them. The table lists around 510,000 clones, approximately 94% of them singletons. The chain joins TRBV19 to TRBJ2-7, with D unclear. The receptor was derived from a woman younger than 45 in good health. Source material: naive CD4+ T cells sorted from blood. Subset denoted: CD45RA+ positively selected. CDR3 coding DNA: TGTGCCAGTAGTATCATGGGCTCCTACGAGCAGTACTTC. Amino acid sequence: CASSIMGSYEQYF. Full variable domain (missing parts from reference TRBV19 and TRBJ2-7): DGGITQSPKYLFRKEGQNVTLSCEQNLNHDAMYWYRQDPGQGLRLIYYSQIVNDFQKGDIAEGYSVSREKKESFPLTVTSAQKNPTAFYLCASSIMGSYEQYFGPGTRLTVT.